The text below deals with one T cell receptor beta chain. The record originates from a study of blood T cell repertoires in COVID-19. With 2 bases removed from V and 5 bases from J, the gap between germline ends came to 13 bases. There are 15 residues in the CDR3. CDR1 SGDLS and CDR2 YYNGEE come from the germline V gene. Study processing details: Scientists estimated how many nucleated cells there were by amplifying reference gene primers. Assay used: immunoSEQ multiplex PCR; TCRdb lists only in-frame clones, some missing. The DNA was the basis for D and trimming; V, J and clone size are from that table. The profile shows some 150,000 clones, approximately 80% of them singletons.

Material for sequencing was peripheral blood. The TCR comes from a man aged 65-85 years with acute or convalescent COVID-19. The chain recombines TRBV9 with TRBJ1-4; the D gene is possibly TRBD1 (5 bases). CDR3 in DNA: TGTGCCAGCAGCGTCGGGGGATCCGAAAATGAAAAACTGTTTTTT. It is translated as CASSVGGSENEKLFF.